These 22 T cell receptor beta chains share one sample of origin, sequenced in a study of vaccination effects on CD4 cells after COVID-19. The protocol was immunoSEQ multiplex PCR, while the TCRdb copy is restricted to in-frame clones and leaves out a portion. The table has around 83,000 clones, about 70% seen once. With the ViraFEST assay, the study expanded antigen-specific CD4+ T cells using viral peptide pools, then sequenced them. CD4+ T cells were isolated after 10 days of culture. No antigen has been assigned to these receptors. The specimen was CD4+ T cells from PBMCs cultured with HCoV-229E spike peptides, collected before COVID-19 vaccination. Source of these receptors: a human donor who received a COVID-19 vaccine.

This sequence joins TRBV5-4 and TRBJ2-3; tentatively, D is TRBD2 (5 bases). The V gene's germline CDR1 is SGHNT and CDR2 YYREEE (reference sequence). CDR3 length equals 14 residues. V lost 3 bases and J lost 2, with 10 bases in between. CDR3 loop: CASSSERDTDTQYF. CDR3 sequence (DNA): TGTGCCAGCAGCTCCGAGAGGGACACAGATACGCAGTATTTT.

The chain is built from TRBV6-5 and TRBJ1-4, with TRBD1 matching 8 bases. This CDR3 is built from 13 residues. Germline CDR1 reads MNHEY; CDR2 reads SVGAGI. J gave up 6 bases and V 7 bases, and 4 bases lay outside the gene matches. DNA for the CDR3: TGTGCCAGCAAGGACAGGGTGGATGAAAAACTGTTTTTT. It codes for CASKDRVDEKLFF.

The rearrangement joins TRBV4-1 to TRBJ1-2, with D unclear. CDR1 MGHRA and CDR2 YSYEKL come from the germline V gene. V was pared by 1 base and J by 4 bases, with 10 bases between. The CDR3 loop spans 14 amino acids. The CDR3, as DNA: TGCGCCAGCAGCCAAGCCGACGACTTCTATGGCTACACCTTC. This gives the protein CASSQADDFYGYTF.

The chain carries TRBV11-3 and TRBJ2-1; D call uncertain. The germline V gene encodes CDR1 SGHNT and CDR2 YENEEA. The ends were cut back, 3 bases at V and 9 bases at J, with 9 bases in the middle. The CDR3 has 12 amino acids. CDR3 amino acids: CASSLESGEQFF. The CDR3, as DNA: TGTGCCAGCAGCTTGGAATCCGGTGAGCAGTTCTTC.

This chain links TRBV5-1 with TRBJ1-5, with D possibly TRBD1 on 5 matching bases. V dropped 2 bases and J dropped 7 bases, with 16 bases sitting between them. Germline values: CDR1 SGHRS, CDR2 YFSETQ. There are 15 residues in the CDR3. In DNA, the CDR3 is TGCGCCAGCAGCTTCAGCGGAGGGGATGGACAGCCCCAGCATTTT. The encoded protein is CASSFSGGDGQPQHF.

This clone was seen only once. The chain uses TRBV7-3 and TRBJ2-1; D is uncertain. The CDR3 totals 11 residues. V was shortened by 6 bases and J by 6 bases, with 6 bases between the two germline ends. From germline, CDR1 is SGHTA and CDR2 FQGTGA. CDR3 sequence (DNA): TGTGCCAGCAGTGCTAGCAATGAGCAGTTCTTC. Its translation is CASSASNEQFF.

The CDR3 protein is CASSSRGSDTEAFF. Here the CDR3 DNA reads TGCGCCAGCAGCTCAAGGGGTTCTGACACTGAAGCTTTCTTT. This rearrangement joins TRBV5-1 to TRBJ1-1; D is perhaps TRBD1 (5 bases). This CDR3 has 14 residues. Germline CDR1 is SGHRS and CDR2 is YFSETQ. Trimming removed 3 bases at V and 3 bases at J, with 12 bases between.

The chain joins TRBV29-1 to TRBJ2-4; D may be TRBD1 (5 bases). The CDR3 sequence is 13 residues long. In germline, CDR1 is SQVTM, CDR2 ANQGSEA. The ends were cut back, 4 bases at V and 2 bases at J, with 9 bases in the middle. The DNA for the CDR3 is TGCAGCGTTGTGCAGGGAACCAAAAACATTCAGTACTTC. It translates to CSVVQGTKNIQYF.

V is TRBV7-9 and J is TRBJ1-1; D is perhaps TRBD1 (5 bases). CDR1 and CDR2 from the germline V gene are SEHNR and FQNEAQ (reference sequence). The CDR3 has 15 amino acids. V lost 8 bases and J 1 base, leaving 17 bases between the germline ends. The CDR3 region is CASSARGGANTEAFF. The CDR3 DNA follows: TGTGCCAGCTCCGCTCGAGGAGGGGCGAACACTGAAGCTTTCTTT.

CDR3: CASSLGAQSPLHF. In nucleotides, the CDR3 is TGTGCCAGCAGCTTAGGTGCGCAATCACCCCTCCACTTT. The rearrangement uses TRBV7-9 and TRBJ1-6; D ambiguous. Trimming stripped 1 base from V and 10 bases from J, with 8 bases between. The CDR3 is made up of 13 amino acids. Germline lookup yields CDR1 SEHNR and CDR2 FQNEAQ (reference sequence).

The CDR3 DNA follows: TGTGCCAGCAGCTTATCATCAGGGCCAGATACGCAGTATTTT. Translated, it gives CASSLSSGPDTQYF. This rearrangement joins TRBV7-2 to TRBJ2-3, with D tentatively TRBD1 (5 bases). The ends were cut back, 2 bases at V and 4 bases at J, with 10 bases in the middle. Germline CDR1 SGHTA, CDR2 FQGNSA. CDR3 length: 14 residues.

The rearrangement joins TRBV7-2 to TRBJ2-3; the D gene is possibly TRBD2 (5 bases). CDR1 is SGHTA, CDR2 FQGNSA, per germline. The ends were cut back, 5 bases at V and 2 bases at J, with 11 bases in the middle. CDR3 length: 14 amino acids. Here the CDR3 reads CASSLGGYTDTQYF. DNA for the CDR3: TGTGCCAGCAGCCTCGGCGGGTACACAGATACGCAGTATTTT.

This rearrangement joins TRBV5-1 to TRBJ2-7; a weak D match, TRBD2 (7 bases). The CDR3 has 13 residues. V lost 4 bases and J 4 bases, leaving 12 bases between the germline ends. Germline CDR1 reads SGHRS; CDR2 reads YFSETQ. The CDR3 protein is CASSKGGAYEQYV. Written as DNA, the CDR3 is TGCGCCAGCAGCAAGGGGGGGGCATACGAGCAGTACGTC.

The chain employs TRBV5-5 and TRBJ2-7; maybe TRBD1 (6 bases). Per germline, CDR1 SGHKS and CDR2 YYEKEE (reference sequence). V was pared by 3 bases and J by 1 base, with 14 bases between. This CDR3 has 15 residues. The CDR3 loop is CASSSSTGQSYEQYV. The DNA for the CDR3 is TGTGCCAGCAGCTCTTCGACAGGCCAGTCCTACGAGCAGTACGTC.

Of note for this clone: Other DNA sequences in this sample translate to the same CDR3. V is TRBV7-9 and J is TRBJ1-2, with D uncertain. Trimming removed 1 base from V and 8 bases from J, with 8 bases in between. Germline V gene data show CDR1 as SEHNR and CDR2 as FQNEAQ (reference sequence). CDR3 size: 12 residues. The CDR3 loop reads CASSLVGYGYTF. In nucleotides, the CDR3 is TGTGCCAGCAGCTTAGTAGGGTACGGCTACACCTTC.

This clone has only a few counts. The rearrangement joins TRBV5-5 to TRBJ2-7; D remains ambiguous. Germline V gene data show CDR1 as SGHKS and CDR2 as YYEKEE (reference sequence). The CDR3 totals 13 residues. V lost 1 base, J lost 5 bases, and 10 bases lay in between. The CDR3 nucleotides read TGTGCCAGCAGCTTGCAGCTAGGCGACGAGCAGTACGTC. Translation: CASSLQLGDEQYV.

The chain carries TRBV5-1 and TRBJ1-2; the D is unclear. The CDR3 runs to 15 residues. V dropped 1 base and J dropped 5 bases, with 15 bases sitting between them. In germline, CDR1 is SGHRS, CDR2 YFSETQ. CDR3 sequence (DNA): TGCGCCAGCAGCTTGACATCCCCGGAGAGGTATGGCTACACCTTC. It codes for CASSLTSPERYGYTF.

The chain recombines TRBV19 with TRBJ2-3; 12 positions agree with TRBD2. This CDR3 contains 18 residues. Germline assignment: CDR1 LNHDA and CDR2 SQIVND (reference sequence). The J segment lost 2 bases and the V segment lost 5 bases, leaving 11 bases of the junction unmatched. The CDR3 spells CASSPLPGLAGLTDTQYF. The CDR3 DNA follows: TGTGCCAGTAGTCCCCTCCCGGGACTAGCGGGCCTCACAGATACGCAGTATTTT.

V and J are TRBV6-6 and TRBJ2-7; 7 bases agree with TRBD1. The CDR3 sequence is 15 residues long. Germline V gives CDR1 MNHNY, CDR2 SVGAGI (reference sequence). V trimming: 6 bases; J trimming: 0 bases; junction bases outside the gene matches: 8. CDR3 loop: CASRFDRASSYEQYV. Written as DNA, the CDR3 is TGTGCCAGCAGATTCGACAGGGCCAGCTCCTACGAGCAGTACGTC.

The chain joins TRBV5-6 to TRBJ2-6; unclear D gene. The CDR3 loop spans 17 amino acids. Per germline, CDR1 SGHDT and CDR2 YYEEEE. Trimming left V 0 bases short and J 4 bases short, with 14 bases between. The CDR3 loop is CASSLAGQYPGANVLTF. The CDR3 region has the DNA TGTGCCAGCAGCTTGGCGGGTCAGTACCCCGGGGCCAACGTCCTGACTTTC.

There are a few counts of this clone. The chain joins TRBV6-2 or TRBV6-3 to TRBJ2-7; tentatively, D is TRBD1 (5 bases). Germline V gene data show CDR1 as MNHEY and CDR2 as SVGEGT. Trimming removed 6 bases from V and 1 base from J, with 7 bases in between. The CDR3 is 12 amino acids. Here the CDR3 reads CASSDSSYEQYV. The CDR3 bases are TGTGCCAGCAGCGACAGTTCCTACGAGCAGTACGTC.

The V and J genes are TRBV19 and TRBJ2-2, with 9 bases matching TRBD2. This CDR3 comprises 16 residues. Germline V gives CDR1 LNHDA, CDR2 SQIVND (reference sequence). After removal of 3 bases from V and 6 bases from J, the junction contained 8 bases not matched to a gene. The DNA of the CDR3 is TGTGCCAGTAGTATCGGGCCGCGGGGGGGCCCCGGGGAGCTGTTTTTT. Encoded protein: CASSIGPRGGPGELFF.